This T cell receptor beta chain comes out of a study of cytomegalovirus exposure and HLA in healthy donors. General study points: The classifier reportedly diagnosed cytomegalovirus status with high sensitivity and specificity. In an earlier analysis, productive rearrangement rates for most beta V segments clustered near 87% or 30%. As a later analysis revealed, most CMV-associated TCR beta chains appeared HLA-restricted.

This CDR3 region has 15 residues. Germline lookup yields CDR1 MGHRA and CDR2 YSYEKL. Losses at the gene ends were 4 bases for V and 0 bases for J; bases not matched to a gene: 5. The study sampled nominally healthy donors, though unrecorded immune exposures were likely. In the PCR, 60 Vbeta and 13 Jbeta primers were used. Assay: immunoSEQ multiplex PCR; the TCRdb copy retains only in-frame clones and omits some. The sample has nearly 110,000 clones, around 77% seen once. For this clone: Its antigen is unknown.

Sequenced: PBMCs. J is TRBJ1-1 and V is TRBV4-1; 7 nucleotides line up with TRBD1. The receptor was derived from a male donor in good health and CMV-seronegative. CDR3 in amino acids: CASSPRDSLNTEAFF. In DNA form, the CDR3 reads TGCGCCAGCAGCCCACGGGACAGTCTGAACACTGAAGCTTTCTTT.